The rows below give T cell receptor beta chains drawn from one sample of a study of shared clonotypes between healthy human individuals. Assay: immunoSEQ multiplex PCR; the TCRdb copy retains only in-frame clones and omits some. The sample contains about 590,000 clones, less than 97% of which appear only once. The sample comprised naive CD8+ T cells sorted from blood. The receptor set was obtained from a woman in her 30s in good health. Each CDR3 is given with its conserved first and last residue. The order of the fields is CDR3 length, D gene, V gene, J gene, clone size, CDR3 DNA, CDR3 protein. A D gene is named only where the DNA matches it firmly. A clone size is listed for some rows: how often the clone was seen (once, few, many), or a class if it is expanded.

>12|NA|TRBV5-8|TRBJ2-1|few
TGTGCCAGCAGCTTGGATTTTAATGAGCAGTTCTTC
CASSLDFNEQFF
>12|NA|TRBV5-1|TRBJ2-7|NA
TGCGCCAGCAGCCCGGATCATTACGAGCAGTACTTC
CASSPDHYEQYF
>14|NA|TRBV4-2|TRBJ2-2|NA
TGTGCCAGCAGCCCGGGAGAGAACACCGGGGAGCTGTTTTTT
CASSPGENTGELFF
>13|TRBD2|TRBV30|TRBJ2-7|NA
TGTGCCTGGAGTTGGGGGGGGGCCTACGAGCAGTACTTC
CAWSWGGAYEQYF
>14|NA|TRBV5-6|TRBJ2-7|NA
TGTGCCAGCAAGGCCGAGTCCGGGACCTACGAGCAGTACTTC
CASKAESGTYEQYF
>17|NA|TRBV4-1|TRBJ2-5|once
TGCGCCAGCAGCCAAGATCTGGACTTAGGGGGACAAGAGACCCAGTACTTC
CASSQDLDLGGQETQYF
>16|TRBD1|TRBV5-1|TRBJ2-1|NA
TGCGCCAGCAGCGGCCCCCGGGACAGAGCCTACAATGAGCAGTTCTTC
CASSGPRDRAYNEQFF
>16|NA|TRBV27|TRBJ2-3|NA
TGTGCCAGCAAACCCCCCGAAGTCGAGAACACAGATACGCAGTATTTT
CASKPPEVENTDTQYF
>15|TRBD1|TRBV4-1|TRBJ2-7|NA
TGCGCCAGCAGCCAGACCGGACAGGGATCCCACGAGCAGTACTTC
CASSQTGQGSHEQYF
>15|TRBD2|TRBV29-1|TRBJ2-2|NA
TGCAGCGTTGAACTCCCGGGAGGGGGAGCCGGGGAGCTGTTTTTT
CSVELPGGGAGELFF
>17|TRBD2|TRBV28|TRBJ2-7|once
TGTGCCAGCAGTTTTTCGGTACTAGCGGGAGACTTTTACGAGCAGTACTTC
CASSFSVLAGDFYEQYF
>12|NA|TRBV5-1|TRBJ2-2|NA
TGCGCCAGCAGCTTGGTCGCCGGGGAGCTGTTTTTT
CASSLVAGELFF
>16|NA|TRBV4-2|TRBJ2-3|NA
TGTGCCAGCAGCCAAGATGAGGCTTCTAGCACAGATACGCAGTATTTT
CASSQDEASSTDTQYF
>14|TRBD1|TRBV28|TRBJ1-1|NA
TGTGCCAGCCGATCGACAGGGGGCGAGGCTGAAGCTTTCTTT
CASRSTGGEAEAFF
>15|TRBD1|TRBV2|TRBJ2-7|once
TGTGCCAGCAGCTTATCCGGGACAGAGTCCTACGAGCAGTACTTC
CASSLSGTESYEQYF
>11|NA|TRBV9|TRBJ2-3|NA
TGTGCCAGCAGCGACCTCCGTACGCAGTATTTT
CASSDLRTQYF
>17|NA|TRBV5-4|TRBJ1-3|once
TGTGCCAGCAGCTTCTCCCAGGAGAAGAGCTCTGGAAACACCATATATTTT
CASSFSQEKSSGNTIYF
>16|NA|TRBV9|TRBJ2-2|NA
TGTGCCAGCAGCACTCAGGTCGGCAGCGCCGCCGGGGAGCTGTTTTTT
CASSTQVGSAAGELFF
>16|NA|TRBV7-8|TRBJ2-1|NA
TGTGCCAGCAGACGCGAGGAAGGGTACGGGTTCGATGAGCAGTTCTTC
CASRREEGYGFDEQFF
>18|TRBD2|TRBV7-9|TRBJ2-7|NA
TGTGCCAGCAGCTTAGCCCCGGGACTAGCGTCCAACTCCTACGAGCAGTACTTC
CASSLAPGLASNSYEQYF
>14|TRBD2|TRBV6-5|TRBJ2-2|NA
TGTGCCAGCAGTTACGCTAGCGGAACCGGGGAGCTGTTTTTT
CASSYASGTGELFF
>12|NA|TRBV5-4|TRBJ1-1|NA
TGTGCCAGCAGCATCGAGGACACTGAAGCTTTCTTT
CASSIEDTEAFF
>14|TRBD2|TRBV27|TRBJ2-7|NA
TGTGCCAGCAGTTTATCACGGGGGGGCTACGAGCAGTACTTC
CASSLSRGGYEQYF
>16|NA|TRBV7-8|TRBJ2-3|NA
TGTGCCAGCAGCTTAGAGTTCGGTAGCGGCACAGATACGCAGTATTTT
CASSLEFGSGTDTQYF
>15|TRBD1|TRBV13|TRBJ2-1|NA
TGTGCCAGCAGCTACAGGGGCGCTGGGGGCTATGAGCAGTTCTTC
CASSYRGAGGYEQFF
>14|NA|TRBV7-9|TRBJ1-2|NA
TGTGCCAGCAGCGATAAGAACAGTTTCTATGGCTACACCTTC
CASSDKNSFYGYTF
>16|TRBD2|TRBV7-9|TRBJ2-7|once
TGTGCCAGCAGCCCGAGTAGGAGCGGGAGCCCCTACGAGCAGTACTTC
CASSPSRSGSPYEQYF
>14|NA|TRBV5-6|TRBJ2-1|NA
TGTGCCAGCAGCTTGGGGACCGCCCACAATGAGCAGTTCTTC
CASSLGTAHNEQFF
>12|NA|TRBV27|TRBJ1-1|NA
TGTGCCAGCAGTTCGAAAGGCACTGAAGCTTTCTTT
CASSSKGTEAFF
>13|NA|TRBV5-6|TRBJ2-7|NA
TGTGCCAGCAGCGTTCAGAGCTCCTACGAGCAGTACTTC
CASSVQSSYEQYF
>17|TRBD1|TRBV5-1|TRBJ1-2|once
TGCGCCAGCAGCTTGGGCCTTGAGACAGGGTCTAACTATGGCTACACCTTC
CASSLGLETGSNYGYTF
>15|NA|TRBV15|TRBJ2-3|NA
TGTGCCACCAGCAGAGATCTTGGGAAAACAGATACGCAGTATTTT
CATSRDLGKTDTQYF
>16|NA|TRBV2|TRBJ2-2|NA
TGTGCCAGCATCCAGAGGGGTGCCATTAACACCGGGGAGCTGTTTTTT
CASIQRGAINTGELFF
>16|TRBD2|TRBV2|TRBJ2-5|NA
TGTGCCAGCAGTGAATGGGCGGGAGGGCCCCAAGAGACCCAGTACTTC
CASSEWAGGPQETQYF
>12|NA|TRBV29-1|TRBJ2-1|NA
TGCAGCGTTCCTTCCCTTTACAATGAGCAGTTCTTC
CSVPSLYNEQFF
>17|TRBD2|TRBV4-1|TRBJ2-3|NA
TGCGCCAGCAGCCCAGGGTTAGCGGGAGTCTGGACAGATACGCAGTATTTT
CASSPGLAGVWTDTQYF
>14|NA|TRBV29-1|TRBJ2-5|NA
TGCAGCGTTGTCCCCTACGGGGTAAGGGAGACCCAGTACTTC
CSVVPYGVRETQYF
>14|NA|TRBV5-8|TRBJ2-7|NA
TGTGCCAGCAAGCGAGCCGAGGGCTCCTCCGAGCAGTACTTC
CASKRAEGSSEQYF
>13|NA|TRBV6-1|TRBJ1-5|NA
TGTGCCAGCAGTGAACTTTTACTGGAGCCCCAGCATTTT
CASSELLLEPQHF
>13|TRBD1|TRBV6-5|TRBJ1-1|NA
TGTGCCAGCAGTTACCAGGACAGGGGTGAAGCTTTCTTT
CASSYQDRGEAFF
>16|NA|TRBV5-6|TRBJ1-4|NA
TGTGCCAGCAGCCAGGCGCTCGGACAGTATAATGAAAAACTGTTTTTT
CASSQALGQYNEKLFF
>15|TRBD2|TRBV15|TRBJ2-3|NA
TGTGCCACCAGCAGAGCGCGGGAGGGCACAGATACGCAGTATTTT
CATSRAREGTDTQYF
>13|NA|TRBV28|TRBJ2-3|NA
TGTGCCAGCAGTCCTGTCATAACAGATACGCAGTATTTT
CASSPVITDTQYF
>13|NA|TRBV27|TRBJ2-5|NA
TGTGCCAGCAGTTTCCTATCAGGAGAGACCCAGTACTTC
CASSFLSGETQYF
>13|TRBD1|TRBV2|TRBJ2-7|NA
TGTGCCAGCAGACAGGGGGCGTTCTACGAGCAGTACTTC
CASRQGAFYEQYF
>15|NA|TRBV27|TRBJ2-7|NA
TGTGCCAGCAGTTCTCGAGCGGGCTACTCCTACGAGCAGTACTTC
CASSSRAGYSYEQYF
>13|NA|TRBV9|TRBJ1-1|NA
TGTGCCAGCAAGGTCGCGGGGTCGACTGAAGCTTTCTTT
CASKVAGSTEAFF
>15|TRBD1|TRBV19|TRBJ2-1|NA
TGTGCCAGTAGTATAGGACAGGGATACTACAATGAGCAGTTCTTC
CASSIGQGYYNEQFF
>12|NA|TRBV2|TRBJ1-1|NA
TGTGCCAGCAGTGATCCGAACACTGAAGCTTTCTTT
CASSDPNTEAFF
>16|NA|TRBV5-1|TRBJ1-1|few
TGCGCCAGCAGCTTGGAAAGGGGTGAGGGGTTACCTGAAGCTTTCTTT
CASSLERGEGLPEAFF
>17|TRBD2|TRBV13|TRBJ2-1|NA
TGTGCCAGCACAGTACTAGCGGGAGACAATAACTACAATGAGCAGTTCTTC
CASTVLAGDNNYNEQFF
>15|TRBD1|TRBV6-5|TRBJ1-2|NA
TGTGCCAGCAGTTACGATGGGACAGGGAGGTTTGGCTACACCTTC
CASSYDGTGRFGYTF